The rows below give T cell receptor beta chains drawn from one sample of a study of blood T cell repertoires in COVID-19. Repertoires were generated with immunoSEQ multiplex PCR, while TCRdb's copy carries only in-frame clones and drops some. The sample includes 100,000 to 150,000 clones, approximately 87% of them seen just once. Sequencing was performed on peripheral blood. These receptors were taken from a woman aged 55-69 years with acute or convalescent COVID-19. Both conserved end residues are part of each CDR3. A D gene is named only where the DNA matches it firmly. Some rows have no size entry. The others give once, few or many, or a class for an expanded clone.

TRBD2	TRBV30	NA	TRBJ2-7	CAAGSGIREQYF	TGTGCCGCCGGTAGCGGGATTAGGGAGCAGTACTTC
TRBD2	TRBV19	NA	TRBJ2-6	CASSTLGRGSGANVLTF	TGTGCCAGTAGTACCCTAGGGAGGGGCTCTGGGGCCAACGTCCTGACTTTC
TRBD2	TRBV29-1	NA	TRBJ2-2	CSVEDGAGDRAGELFF	TGCAGCGTTGAAGATGGGGCGGGGGATAGGGCCGGGGAGCTGTTTTTT
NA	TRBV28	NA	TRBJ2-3	CASSERHTQYF	TGTGCCAGCAGTGAGAGGCATACGCAGTATTTT
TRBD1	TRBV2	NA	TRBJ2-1	CASRTGTGGNEQFF	TGTGCCAGCCGGACGGGGACAGGGGGCAATGAGCAGTTCTTC
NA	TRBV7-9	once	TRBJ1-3	CASSFPPGGGGNTIYF	TGTGCCAGCAGCTTCCCTCCGGGGGGGGGTGGAAACACCATATATTTT
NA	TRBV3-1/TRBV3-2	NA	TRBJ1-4	CASSQGTAPAREKLFF	TGTGCCAGCAGCCAAGGGACAGCCCCAGCACGGGAAAAACTGTTTTTT
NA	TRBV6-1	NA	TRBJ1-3	CASSAGNSDSRASTIYF	TGTGCCAGCAGTGCAGGTAACAGTGACAGCCGGGCTTCCACCATATATTTT
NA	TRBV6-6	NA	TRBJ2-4	CASSSAGSYIQYF	TGTGCCAGCAGTTCCGCGGGAAGTTACATTCAGTACTTC
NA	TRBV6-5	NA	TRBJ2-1	CASGRGSLEQFF	TGTGCCAGCGGCCGAGGGTCCCTCGAGCAGTTCTTC
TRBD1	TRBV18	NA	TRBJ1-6	CASSGTGDNSPLHF	TGTGCCAGCTCCGGGACAGGGGATAATTCACCCCTCCACTTT
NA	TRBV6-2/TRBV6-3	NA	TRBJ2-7	CASSFITGPRPYEQYF	TGTGCCAGCAGTTTCATAACAGGGCCTAGACCTTACGAGCAGTACTTC
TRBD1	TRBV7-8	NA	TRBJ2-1	CASSLLGTGDNEQFF	TGTGCCAGCAGCTTACTGGGGACAGGGGACAATGAGCAGTTCTTC
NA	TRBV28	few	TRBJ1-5	CASRTTGKYQPQHF	TGTGCCAGCAGAACCACAGGGAAATATCAGCCCCAGCATTTT
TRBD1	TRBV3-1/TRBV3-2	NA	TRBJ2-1	CASSRRQGSNEQFF	TGTGCCAGCAGCCGCCGACAGGGTTCTAATGAGCAGTTCTTC
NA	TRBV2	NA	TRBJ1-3	CASSGSSNTIYF	TGTGCCAGCAGTGGCAGTAGCAACACCATATATTTT
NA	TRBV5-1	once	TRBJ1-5	CASSLGIGGANQPQHF	TGCGCCAGCAGCTTGGGGATAGGAGGCGCCAATCAGCCCCAGCATTTT
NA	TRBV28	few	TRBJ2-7	CASSLGSAYEQYF	TGTGCCAGCAGTTTGGGGAGCGCCTACGAGCAGTACTTC
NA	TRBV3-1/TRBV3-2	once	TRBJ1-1	CASSQPGGEAQAFF	TGTGCCAGCAGCCAACCTGGGGGGGAGGCTCAAGCTTTCTTT
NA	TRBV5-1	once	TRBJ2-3	CASRMVADADTQYF	TGCGCCAGCAGAATGGTAGCTGACGCAGATACGCAGTATTTT
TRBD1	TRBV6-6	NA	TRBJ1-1	CASSLTGMNTEAFF	TGTGCCAGCAGCTTGACAGGGATGAACACTGAAGCTTTCTTT
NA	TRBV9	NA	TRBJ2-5	CASSVGSHQETQYF	TGTGCCAGCAGCGTGGGCAGCCACCAAGAGACCCAGTACTTC
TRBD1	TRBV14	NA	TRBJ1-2	CASSPLTGGYGYTF	TGTGCCAGCAGCCCGTTGACAGGGGGCTATGGCTACACCTTC
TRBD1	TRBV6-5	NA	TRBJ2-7	CASSYRTGKTYEQYF	TGTGCCAGCAGTTATCGGACAGGGAAAACGTACGAGCAGTACTTC
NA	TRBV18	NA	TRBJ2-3	CASSSDYGQYF	TGTGCCAGCTCATCAGACTACGGGCAGTATTTT
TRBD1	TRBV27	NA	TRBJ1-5	CASRRTGGEPQHF	TGTGCCAGCAGAAGGACAGGAGGAGAGCCCCAGCATTTT
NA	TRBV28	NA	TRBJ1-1	CASSRPVGGHTEAFF	TGTGCCAGCAGTCGCCCTGTAGGGGGTCACACTGAAGCTTTCTTT
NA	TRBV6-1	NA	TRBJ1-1	CASSEGGHTEAFF	TGTGCCAGCAGTGAAGGGGGGCACACTGAAGCTTTCTTT
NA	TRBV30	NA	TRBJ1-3	CATFRGASSGNTIYF	TGTGCCACGTTTCGGGGGGCGAGCTCTGGAAACACCATATATTTT
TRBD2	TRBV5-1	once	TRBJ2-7	CASSVLLAGGANEQYF	TGCGCCAGCAGCGTCTTACTAGCGGGAGGTGCCAACGAGCAGTACTTC
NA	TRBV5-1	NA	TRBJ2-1	CASRQDSYNEQFF	TGCGCCAGCAGGCAGGACAGTTACAATGAGCAGTTCTTC
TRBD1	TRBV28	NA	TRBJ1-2	CASSLRPGTGNYGYTF	TGTGCCAGCAGTTTACGCCCAGGGACAGGCAACTATGGCTACACCTTC
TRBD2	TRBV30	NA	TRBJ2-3	CAWSTGGADTQYF	TGTGCCTGGAGTACGGGAGGGGCAGATACGCAGTATTTT
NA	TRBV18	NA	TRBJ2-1	CASSLIAGSHEQFF	TGTGCCAGCTCACTGATCGCCGGTAGCCATGAGCAGTTCTTC
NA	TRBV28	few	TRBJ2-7	CASVPTARGEQYF	TGTGCCAGCGTCCCTACTGCCCGAGGGGAGCAGTACTTC
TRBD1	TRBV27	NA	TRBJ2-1	CASSLEGGQGGFF	TGTGCCAGCAGTTTAGAAGGGGGACAGGGTGGCTTCTTC
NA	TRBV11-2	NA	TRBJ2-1	CASSPGTKNNEQFF	TGTGCCAGCAGCCCCGGGACAAAAAACAATGAGCAGTTCTTC
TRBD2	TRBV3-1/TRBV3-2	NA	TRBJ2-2	CASSRGLTNTGELFF	TGTGCCAGCAGCCGGGGACTAACGAACACCGGGGAGCTGTTTTTT
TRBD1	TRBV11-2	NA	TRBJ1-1	CASSLDLGQKAFF	TGTGCCAGCAGCTTAGATCTGGGACAGAAAGCTTTCTTT
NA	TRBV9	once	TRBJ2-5	CASSVTPSRETQYF	TGTGCCAGCAGCGTGACACCTTCCCGAGAGACCCAGTACTTC
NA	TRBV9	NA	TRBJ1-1	CASSPREFPEAFF	TGTGCCAGCAGCCCCAGGGAATTCCCTGAAGCTTTCTTT
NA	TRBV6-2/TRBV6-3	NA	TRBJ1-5	CASSYEEFNQPQHF	TGTGCCAGCAGTTACGAGGAATTCAATCAGCCCCAGCATTTT
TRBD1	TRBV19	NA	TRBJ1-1	CASSGRQGNTEAFF	TGTGCCAGTAGTGGCCGACAGGGGAACACTGAAGCTTTCTTT
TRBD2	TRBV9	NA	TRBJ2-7	CASSVGYSSGSYEQYF	TGTGCCAGCAGCGTAGGTTATTCTAGCGGCTCCTACGAGCAGTACTTC
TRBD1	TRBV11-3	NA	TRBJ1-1	CASSSPFGIQGKAEAFF	TGTGCCAGCAGCTCCCCTTTTGGCATACAGGGGAAGGCTGAAGCTTTCTTT
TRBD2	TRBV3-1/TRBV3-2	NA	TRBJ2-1	CASSPTSGGDEQFF	TGTGCCAGCAGCCCCACTAGCGGAGGAGATGAGCAGTTCTTC
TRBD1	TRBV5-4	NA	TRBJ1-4	CASGQGTNEKLFF	TGTGCCAGCGGACAGGGGACTAATGAAAAACTGTTTTTT
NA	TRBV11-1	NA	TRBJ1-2	CASSAHTGTYGYTF	TGTGCCAGCAGCGCACATACAGGGACCTATGGCTACACCTTC